These T cell receptor beta chains were read from a single sample in a study of cytomegalovirus exposure and HLA in healthy donors. Sequenced by immunoSEQ multiplex PCR; TCRdb stores in-frame clones only, minus some. This sample has about 120,000 clones, with roughly 75% found just once. The material sequenced was PBMCs. These receptors originate from a female donor in good health and CMV-seronegative. CDR3s include the opening cysteine and the closing phenylalanine or tryptophan. A D gene is named only where the DNA matches it firmly. Only some rows state a clone size, as once, few, many or a class for expanded clones.

v_call,j_call,clone_size,d_call,cdr3_aa,cdr3_nt
TRBV7-9,TRBJ1-1,-,-,CSSSLGGWGGHTEAFF,TGTTCCAGCAGCTTAGGCGGATGGGGGGGTCACACTGAAGCTTTCTTT
TRBV18,TRBJ2-1,-,-,CASSPAVTSEQFF,TGTGCCAGCTCACCAGCCGTGACAAGTGAGCAGTTCTTC
TRBV7-2,TRBJ2-1,-,-,CASSLRVATEYEQFF,TGTGCCAGCAGCCTCAGGGTCGCCACGGAATACGAGCAGTTCTTC
TRBV2,TRBJ2-7,-,TRBD1,CASRKAGTGHHEQYF,TGTGCCAGCAGGAAGGCGGGGACAGGGCACCACGAGCAGTACTTC
TRBV28,TRBJ2-7,-,TRBD2,CASSLSSSGSKDEQYF,TGTGCCAGCAGTTTAAGTTCTAGCGGGAGTAAAGACGAGCAGTACTTC
TRBV30,TRBJ1-5,-,-,CAWSAGGPQPQHF,TGTGCCTGGAGTGCGGGGGGGCCTCAGCCCCAGCATTTT
TRBV29-1,TRBJ2-7,-,-,CSAGERMPYEQYF,TGCAGCGCCGGGGAGCGGATGCCCTACGAGCAGTACTTC
TRBV5-1,TRBJ2-5,-,-,CASSLAETQYF,TGCGCCAGCAGCTTGGCGGAGACCCAGTACTTC
TRBV5-1,TRBJ2-1,few,TRBD2,CASSPTGAGGGYNEQFF,TGCGCCAGCAGCCCGACGGGTGCGGGCGGGGGTTACAATGAGCAGTTCTTC
TRBV7-2,TRBJ2-1,-,-,CASSGGVEQFF,TGTGCCAGCAGCGGGGGCGTTGAGCAGTTCTTC
TRBV11-3,TRBJ2-1,-,TRBD2,CASSLASGSSYNEQFF,TGTGCCAGCAGCTTAGCTAGCGGGAGCTCCTACAATGAGCAGTTCTTC
TRBV4-1,TRBJ2-6,once,-,CASSRGLSSGANVLTF,TGCGCCAGCAGCCGGGGCCTCAGCTCTGGGGCCAACGTCCTGACTTTC
TRBV9,TRBJ2-7,-,-,CASSVAAGQLEEQYF,TGTGCCAGCAGCGTAGCGGCGGGACAGCTTGAAGAGCAGTACTTC
TRBV19,TRBJ1-5,-,TRBD1,CASSTAGTGGRPQHF,TGTGCCAGTAGTACTGCGGGGACAGGGGGCCGGCCCCAGCATTTT
TRBV11-2,TRBJ1-3,-,-,CASSPFRGGTGISGNTIYF,TGTGCCAGCAGCCCATTCAGGGGAGGGACCGGGATCTCTGGAAACACCATATATTTT
TRBV2,TRBJ2-1,-,TRBD2,CASRARGGPSTLFF,TGTGCCAGTAGGGCTCGGGGGGGCCCTAGCACGTTGTTCTTC
TRBV7-2,TRBJ2-5,-,TRBD2,CASSPQPGGQETQYF,TGTGCCAGCAGCCCGCAGCCGGGGGGCCAAGAGACCCAGTACTTC
TRBV30,TRBJ2-3,-,-,CAWGRQLLNTDTQYF,TGTGCCTGGGGACGACAGTTATTAAACACAGATACGCAGTATTTT
TRBV18,TRBJ2-2,-,-,CVSSPIQTENTGELFF,TGTGTCAGCTCACCAATCCAGACAGAGAACACCGGGGAGCTGTTTTTT
TRBV10-3,TRBJ2-3,-,-,CAISESGPDTQYF,TGTGCCATCAGTGAGTCGGGCCCAGATACGCAGTATTTT
TRBV7-6,TRBJ2-7,-,-,CASSFDSYEQYF,TGTGCCAGCAGCTTTGACAGCTACGAGCAGTACTTC
TRBV7-9,TRBJ2-1,-,TRBD1,CASSLGQGQQFF,TGTGCCAGCAGCCTGGGACAGGGACAGCAGTTCTTC
TRBV2,TRBJ1-1,-,TRBD1,CASSGDRATEAFF,TGTGCCAGCAGTGGTGACAGGGCCACTGAAGCTTTCTTT
TRBV7-2,TRBJ2-1,once,TRBD2,CASSLTRLAGDNEQFF,TGTGCCAGCAGCCTAACCCGACTAGCGGGAGATAATGAGCAGTTCTTC
TRBV7-9,TRBJ2-5,few,-,CASSLVAETQYF,TGTGCCAGCAGCTTAGTCGCGGAGACCCAGTACTTC
TRBV6-5,TRBJ1-2,-,-,CASSYVFNGNRNGYTF,TGTGCCAGCAGTTACGTCTTTAACGGGAACCGGAATGGCTACACCTTC
TRBV6-5,TRBJ2-1,-,TRBD1,CASNRGGGNEQFF,TGTGCCAGCAACAGGGGCGGTGGCAATGAGCAGTTCTTC
TRBV7-8,TRBJ2-7,-,TRBD2,CASSTSGRGFYEQYF,TGTGCCAGCAGCACTAGCGGGAGAGGATTCTACGAGCAGTACTTC
TRBV30,TRBJ1-4,once,-,CAWSGASATNEKLFF,TGTGCCTGGAGTGGGGCTTCCGCAACTAATGAAAAACTGTTTTTT
TRBV28,TRBJ2-7,-,TRBD1,CASSLYRGAKVSYEQYF,TGTGCCAGCAGTTTATACAGGGGCGCGAAGGTTTCCTACGAGCAGTACTTC
TRBV30,TRBJ1-6,-,TRBD1,CAGTGTVQSPLHF,TGTGCCGGTACCGGGACAGTTCAATCACCCCTCCACTTT
TRBV29-1,TRBJ2-6,-,TRBD1,CCVVGRGNSGANGLTF,TGCTGCGTTGTGGGCAGGGGGAACTCTGGGGCCAACGGCCTGACTTTC
TRBV7-4,TRBJ2-7,few,TRBD1,CASSAGQDYEQYF,TGTGCCAGCAGCGCAGGACAGGACTACGAGCAGTACTTC
TRBV9,TRBJ2-7,-,TRBD1,CASSVADRQNEQYF,TGTGCCAGCAGCGTAGCGGACAGGCAAAACGAGCAGTACTTC
TRBV9,TRBJ2-1,few,-,CASSVGSSGNEQFF,TGTGCCAGCAGCGTAGGGTCTTCGGGGAATGAGCAGTTCTTC
TRBV6-5,TRBJ1-1,once,-,CASKRGMNTEAFF,TGTGCCAGCAAAAGGGGGATGAACACTGAAGCTTTCTTT
TRBV5-6,TRBJ1-1,-,-,CASSSGGRWGAFF,TGTGCCAGCAGCTCGGGGGGACGGTGGGGGGCTTTCTTT
TRBV2,TRBJ2-1,-,-,CASRGYNEQFF,TGTGCCAGCCGCGGGTACAATGAGCAGTTCTTC
TRBV9,TRBJ2-7,-,TRBD2,CASSVGGGAYEQYF,TGTGCCAGCAGCGTGGGGGGAGGGGCCTACGAGCAGTACTTC
TRBV11-2,TRBJ2-5,once,TRBD2,CASSVGTSGPYQETQYF,TGTGCCAGCAGCGTCGGGACTAGCGGGCCGTACCAAGAGACCCAGTACTTC
TRBV5-6,TRBJ1-2,-,-,CASSFRRAGGYTF,TGTGCCAGCAGCTTTCGCAGGGCTGGTGGCTACACCTTC
TRBV7-8,TRBJ2-2,-,TRBD2,CASSIRLAGSSRGPGELFF,TGTGCCAGCAGCATCAGACTAGCGGGAAGCTCCCGGGGACCCGGGGAGCTGTTTTTT